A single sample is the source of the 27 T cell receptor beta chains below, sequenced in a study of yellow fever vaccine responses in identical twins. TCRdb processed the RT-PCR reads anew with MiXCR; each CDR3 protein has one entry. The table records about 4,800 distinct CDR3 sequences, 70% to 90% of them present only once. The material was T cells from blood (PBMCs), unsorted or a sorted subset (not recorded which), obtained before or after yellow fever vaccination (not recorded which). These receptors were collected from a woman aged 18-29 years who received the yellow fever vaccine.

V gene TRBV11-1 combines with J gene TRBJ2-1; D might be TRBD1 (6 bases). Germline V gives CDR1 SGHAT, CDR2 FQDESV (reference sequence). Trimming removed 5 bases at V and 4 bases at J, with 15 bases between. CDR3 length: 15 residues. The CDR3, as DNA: TGTGCCAGCAGCCCTAGAAGACAGGTTTACAATGAGCAGTTCTTC. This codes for CASSPRRQVYNEQFF.

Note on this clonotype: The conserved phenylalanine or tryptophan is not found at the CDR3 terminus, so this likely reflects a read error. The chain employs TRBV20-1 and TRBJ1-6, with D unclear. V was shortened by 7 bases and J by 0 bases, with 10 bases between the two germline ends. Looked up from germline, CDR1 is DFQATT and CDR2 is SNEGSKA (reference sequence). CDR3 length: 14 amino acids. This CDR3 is CSVGLSSYNSPLHL. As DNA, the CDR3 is TGCAGTGTAGGACTGAGCTCCTATAATTCACCCCTCCACCTT.

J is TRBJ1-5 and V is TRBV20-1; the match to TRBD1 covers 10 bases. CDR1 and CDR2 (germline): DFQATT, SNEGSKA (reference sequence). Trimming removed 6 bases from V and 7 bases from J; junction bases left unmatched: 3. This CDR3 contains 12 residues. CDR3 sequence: CSASDRGQPQHF. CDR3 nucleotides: TGCAGTGCGTCGGACAGGGGGCAGCCCCAGCATTTT.

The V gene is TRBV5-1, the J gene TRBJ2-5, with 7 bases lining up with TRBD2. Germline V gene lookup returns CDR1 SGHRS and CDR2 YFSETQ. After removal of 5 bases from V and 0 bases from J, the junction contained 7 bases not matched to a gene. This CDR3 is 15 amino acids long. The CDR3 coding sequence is TGCGCCAGCAGGTTCACTAGCGAACACCAAGAGACCCAGTACTTC. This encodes CASRFTSEHQETQYF. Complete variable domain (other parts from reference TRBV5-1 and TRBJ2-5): KAGVTQTPRYLIKTRGQQVTLSCSPISGHRSVSWYQQTPGQGLQFLFEYFSETQRNKGNFPGRFSGRQFSNSRSEMNVSTLELGDSALYLCASRFTSEHQETQYFGPGTRLLVL.

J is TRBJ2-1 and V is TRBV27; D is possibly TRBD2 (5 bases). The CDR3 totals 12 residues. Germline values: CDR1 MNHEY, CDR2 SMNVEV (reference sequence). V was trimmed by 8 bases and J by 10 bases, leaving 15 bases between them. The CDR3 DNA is TGTGCCAGCTGTTCGGCCTTAGCGGAGCAGTTCTTC. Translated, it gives CASCSALAEQFF.

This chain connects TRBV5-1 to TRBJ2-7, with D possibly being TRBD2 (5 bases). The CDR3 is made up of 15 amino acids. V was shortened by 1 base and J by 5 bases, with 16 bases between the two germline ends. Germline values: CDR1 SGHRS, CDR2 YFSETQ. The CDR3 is CASSLRSGLYNEQYF. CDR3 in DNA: TGCGCCAGCAGCTTGCGATCCGGACTGTATAACGAGCAGTACTTC.

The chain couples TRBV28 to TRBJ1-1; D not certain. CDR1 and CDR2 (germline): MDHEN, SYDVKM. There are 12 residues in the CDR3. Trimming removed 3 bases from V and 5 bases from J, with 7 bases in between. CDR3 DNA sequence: TGTGCCAGCAGTTTTCGGGTTACTGAAGCTTTCTTT. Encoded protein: CASSFRVTEAFF. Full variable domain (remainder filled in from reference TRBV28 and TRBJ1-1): DVKVTQSSRYLVKRTGEKVFLECVQDMDHENMFWYRQDPGLGLRLIYFSYDVKMKEKGDIPEGYSVSREKKERFSLILESASTNQTSMYLCASSFRVTEAFFGQGTRLTVV.

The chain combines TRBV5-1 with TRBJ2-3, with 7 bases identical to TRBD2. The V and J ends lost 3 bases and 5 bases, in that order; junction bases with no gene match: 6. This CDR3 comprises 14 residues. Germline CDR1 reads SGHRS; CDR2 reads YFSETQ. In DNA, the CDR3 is TGCGCCAGCAGCTCGTGGGCTAGCGGAGATACGCAGTATTTT. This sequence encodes CASSSWASGDTQYF. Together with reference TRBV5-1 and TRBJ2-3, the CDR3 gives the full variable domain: KAGVTQTPRYLIKTRGQQVTLSCSPISGHRSVSWYQQTPGQGLQFLFEYFSETQRNKGNFPGRFSGRQFSNSRSEMNVSTLELGDSALYLCASSSWASGDTQYFGPGTRLTVL.

CDR3 amino acids: CASSLAGANEQFF. Here the CDR3 DNA reads TGTGCCAGTAGCCTAGCGGGAGCCAATGAGCAGTTCTTC. V is TRBV11-1 and J is TRBJ2-1; 10 nucleotides line up with TRBD2. Germline CDR1 is SGHAT and CDR2 is FQDESV (reference sequence). V was clipped by 9 bases and J by 6 bases; unmatched bases: 5. The CDR3 runs 13 residues.

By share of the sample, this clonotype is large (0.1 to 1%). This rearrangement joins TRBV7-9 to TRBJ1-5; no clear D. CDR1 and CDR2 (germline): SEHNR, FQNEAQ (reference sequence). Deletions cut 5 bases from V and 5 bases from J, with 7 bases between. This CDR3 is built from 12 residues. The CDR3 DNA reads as TGTGCCAGCAGCCCGGGAGATCAGCCCCAGCATTTT. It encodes CASSPGDQPQHF.

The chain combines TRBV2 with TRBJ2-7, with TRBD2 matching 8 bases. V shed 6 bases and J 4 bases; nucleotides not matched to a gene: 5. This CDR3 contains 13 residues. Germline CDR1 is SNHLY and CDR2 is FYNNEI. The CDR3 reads CASRSGRGYEQYF. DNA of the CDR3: TGTGCCAGCAGGAGCGGGAGAGGGTACGAGCAGTACTTC.

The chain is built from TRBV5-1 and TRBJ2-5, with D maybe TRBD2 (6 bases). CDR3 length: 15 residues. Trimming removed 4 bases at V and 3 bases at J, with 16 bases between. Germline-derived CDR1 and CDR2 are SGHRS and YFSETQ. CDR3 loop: CASSRTGSSEETQYF. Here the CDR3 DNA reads TGCGCCAGCAGCCGAACCGGGAGCTCGGAAGAGACCCAGTACTTC.

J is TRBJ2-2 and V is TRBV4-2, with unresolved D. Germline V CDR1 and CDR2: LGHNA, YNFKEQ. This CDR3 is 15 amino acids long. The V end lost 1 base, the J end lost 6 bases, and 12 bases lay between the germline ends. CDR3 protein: CASSQGSLVPGELFF. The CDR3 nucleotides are TGTGCCAGCAGCCAAGGTAGTCTAGTTCCCGGGGAGCTGTTTTTT.

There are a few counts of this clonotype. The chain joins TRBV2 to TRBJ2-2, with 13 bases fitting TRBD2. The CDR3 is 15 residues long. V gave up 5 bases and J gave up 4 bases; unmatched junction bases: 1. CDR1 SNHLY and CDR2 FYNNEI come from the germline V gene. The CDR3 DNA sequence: TGTGCCAGCAGTCGGACTAGCGGGGGCACCGGGGAGCTGTTTTTT. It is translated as CASSRTSGGTGELFF.

CDR3 sequence reads: CASSLTIPVAQYF. CDR3 nucleotides: TGTGCCAGCAGCTTAACGATCCCTGTGGCCCAGTACTTC. The chain links TRBV11-1 to TRBJ2-5; D call uncertain. CDR3 length: 13 residues. V lost 2 bases, J lost 9 bases, and 13 bases lay in between. Germline V gene data show CDR1 as SGHAT and CDR2 as FQDESV (reference sequence).

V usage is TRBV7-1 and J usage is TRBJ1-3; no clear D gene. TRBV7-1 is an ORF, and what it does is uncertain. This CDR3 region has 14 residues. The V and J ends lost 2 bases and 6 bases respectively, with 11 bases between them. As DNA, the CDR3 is TGTGCCAGCAGCTCACCGGTTCCATCAAACACCATATATTTT. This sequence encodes CASSSPVPSNTIYF.

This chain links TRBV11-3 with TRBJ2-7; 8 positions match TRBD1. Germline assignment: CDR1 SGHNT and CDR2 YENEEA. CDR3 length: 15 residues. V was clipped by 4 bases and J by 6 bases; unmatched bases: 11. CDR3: CASSSWTGTSPEQYF. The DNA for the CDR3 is TGTGCCAGCAGCTCCTGGACAGGGACCTCCCCCGAGCAGTACTTC.

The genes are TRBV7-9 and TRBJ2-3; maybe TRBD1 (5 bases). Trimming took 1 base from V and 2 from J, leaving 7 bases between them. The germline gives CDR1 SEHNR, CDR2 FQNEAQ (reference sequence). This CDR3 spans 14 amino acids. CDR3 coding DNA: TGTGCCAGCAGCTTAGGACAGTACACAGATACGCAGTATTTT. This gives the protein CASSLGQYTDTQYF.

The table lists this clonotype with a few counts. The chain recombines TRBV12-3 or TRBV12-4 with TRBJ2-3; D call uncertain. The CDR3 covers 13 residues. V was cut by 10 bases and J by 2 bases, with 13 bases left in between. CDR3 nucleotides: TGTGCCAACTCTCGGGCGCTCACAGATACGCAGTATTTT. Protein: CANSRALTDTQYF.

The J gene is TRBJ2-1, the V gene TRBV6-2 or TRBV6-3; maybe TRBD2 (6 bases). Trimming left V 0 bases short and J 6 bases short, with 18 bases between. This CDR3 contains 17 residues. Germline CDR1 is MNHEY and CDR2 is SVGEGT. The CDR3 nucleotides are TGTGCCAGCAGTTACTCCGGCGCGGGGCAGTCCCTCAATGAGCAGTTCTTC. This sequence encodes CASSYSGAGQSLNEQFF.

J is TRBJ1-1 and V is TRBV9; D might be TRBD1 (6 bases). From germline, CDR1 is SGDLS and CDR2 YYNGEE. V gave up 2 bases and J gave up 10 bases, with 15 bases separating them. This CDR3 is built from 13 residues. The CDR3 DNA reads TGTGCCAGCAGCGTGTGGGACACGGGTTTAGCTTTCTTT. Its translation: CASSVWDTGLAFF.

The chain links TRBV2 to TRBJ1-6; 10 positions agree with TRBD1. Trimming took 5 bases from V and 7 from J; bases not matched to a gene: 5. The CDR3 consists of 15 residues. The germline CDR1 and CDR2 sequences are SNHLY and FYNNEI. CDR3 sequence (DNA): TGTGCCAGCAGTCTTGGACAGGGGGTGAATTCACCCCTCCACTTT. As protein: CASSLGQGVNSPLHF.

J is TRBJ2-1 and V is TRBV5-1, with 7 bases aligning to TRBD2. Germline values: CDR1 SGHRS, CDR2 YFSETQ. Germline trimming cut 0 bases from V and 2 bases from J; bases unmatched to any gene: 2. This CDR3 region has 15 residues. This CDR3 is CASSLGGGTYNEQFF. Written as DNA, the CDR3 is TGCGCCAGCAGCTTGGGGGGGGGAACCTACAATGAGCAGTTCTTC.

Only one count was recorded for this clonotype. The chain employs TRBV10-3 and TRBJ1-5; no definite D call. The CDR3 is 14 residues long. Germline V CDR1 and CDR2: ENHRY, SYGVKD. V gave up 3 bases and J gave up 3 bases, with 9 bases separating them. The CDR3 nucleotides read TGTGCCATCAGTGACCGGGTCTTCAATCAGCCCCAGCATTTT. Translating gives CAISDRVFNQPQHF.

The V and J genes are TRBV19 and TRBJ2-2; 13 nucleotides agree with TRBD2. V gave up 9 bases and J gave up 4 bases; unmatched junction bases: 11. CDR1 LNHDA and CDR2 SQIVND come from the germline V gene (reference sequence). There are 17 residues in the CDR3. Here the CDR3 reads CASLILAGGPGTGELFF. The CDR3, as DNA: TGTGCCAGCCTGATACTAGCGGGAGGGCCTGGCACCGGGGAGCTGTTTTTT. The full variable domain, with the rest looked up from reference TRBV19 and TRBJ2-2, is DGGITQSPKYLFRKEGQNVTLSCEQNLNHDAMYWYRQDPGQGLRLIYYSQIVNDFQKGDIAEGYSVSREKKESFPLTVTSAQKNPTAFYLCASLILAGGPGTGELFFGEGSRLTVL.

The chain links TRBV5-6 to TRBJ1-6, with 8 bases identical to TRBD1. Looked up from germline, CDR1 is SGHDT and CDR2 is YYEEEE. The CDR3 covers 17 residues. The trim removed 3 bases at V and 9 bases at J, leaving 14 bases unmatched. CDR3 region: CASSSPRQGAQSSPLHF. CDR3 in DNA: TGTGCCAGCAGCTCCCCACGTCAGGGGGCGCAGAGTTCACCCCTCCACTTT.

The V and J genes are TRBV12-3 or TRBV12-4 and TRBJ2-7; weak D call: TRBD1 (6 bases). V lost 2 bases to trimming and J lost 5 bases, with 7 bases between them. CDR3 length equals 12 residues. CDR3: CASSLRQDEQYF. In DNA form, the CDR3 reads TGTGCCAGCAGTTTAAGACAGGACGAGCAGTACTTC.